This entry describes one TCR beta chain. Its antigen is unknown. The junction differs from germline at one of its ends, possibly a read error. This CDR3 has 15 amino acids. Germline CDR1 SGHRS, CDR2 YFSETQ. These data come from a study of post-analysis software for immune sequencing data. In the study overall: There were relapsing-remitting, secondary progressive and progressive-relapsing multiple sclerosis among the disease courses included.

Incorporated into the TCR beta cDNA libraries were unique molecular identifiers, which served to reduce PCR and sequencing biases. TCRdb recomputed calls from the PCR reads with MiXCR, one row per CDR3 protein. The data hold roughly 700,000 distinct CDR3 sequences, with 25% to 30% observed a single time. Study outcomes and limitations: Patients had higher frequencies than controls of a handful of TRBV segments, including TRBV5-6, TRBV5-1 and TRBV20-1. By F measure, samples from a shared preparation batch strongly co-clustered. Controls had significantly higher normalized Chao1 diversity than multiple sclerosis patients.

The J gene is TRBJ1-1, the V gene TRBV5-1; TRBD1 might be the D (6 bases). The receptor's source is a girl between 10 and 17 years old with multiple sclerosis. Material for sequencing was blood. The CDR3 reads CASSLSSGANTEACF. Here the CDR3 DNA reads TGCGCCAGCAGCTTGTCATCAGGGGCGAACACTGAAGCTTGCTTT.